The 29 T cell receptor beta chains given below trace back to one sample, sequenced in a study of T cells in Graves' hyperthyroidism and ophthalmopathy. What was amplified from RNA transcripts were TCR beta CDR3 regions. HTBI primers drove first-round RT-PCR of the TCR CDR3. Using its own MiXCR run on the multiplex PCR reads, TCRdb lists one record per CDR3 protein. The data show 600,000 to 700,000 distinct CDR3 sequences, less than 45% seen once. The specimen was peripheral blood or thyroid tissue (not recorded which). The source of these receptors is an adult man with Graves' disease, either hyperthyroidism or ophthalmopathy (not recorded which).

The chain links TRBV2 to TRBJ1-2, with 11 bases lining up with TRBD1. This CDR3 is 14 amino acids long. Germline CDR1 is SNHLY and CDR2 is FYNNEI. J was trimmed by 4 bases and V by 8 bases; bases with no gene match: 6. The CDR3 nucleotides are TGTGCCAGCGATTGGGGACAGGGGGGCTATGGCTACACCTTC. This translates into CASDWGQGGYGYTF.

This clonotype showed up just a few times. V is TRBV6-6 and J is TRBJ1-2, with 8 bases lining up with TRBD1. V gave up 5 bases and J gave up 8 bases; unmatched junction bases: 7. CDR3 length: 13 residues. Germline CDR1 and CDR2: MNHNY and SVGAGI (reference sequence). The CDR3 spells CASSDFDRGGYTF. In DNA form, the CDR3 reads TGTGCCAGCAGTGACTTCGACAGGGGAGGCTACACCTTC.

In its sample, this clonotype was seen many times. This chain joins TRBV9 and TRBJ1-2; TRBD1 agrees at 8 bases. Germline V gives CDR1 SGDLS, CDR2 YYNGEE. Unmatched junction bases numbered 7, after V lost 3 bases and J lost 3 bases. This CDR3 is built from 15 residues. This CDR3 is CASSALMTGDYGYTF. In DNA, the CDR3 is TGTGCCAGCAGCGCCCTAATGACAGGGGACTATGGCTACACCTTC.

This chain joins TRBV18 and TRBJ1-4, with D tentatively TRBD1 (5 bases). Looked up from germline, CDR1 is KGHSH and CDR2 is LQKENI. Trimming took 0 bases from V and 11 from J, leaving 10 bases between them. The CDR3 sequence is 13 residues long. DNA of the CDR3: TGTGCCAGCTCACCACCAGGGGATTGGAAACTGTTTTTT. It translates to CASSPPGDWKLFF. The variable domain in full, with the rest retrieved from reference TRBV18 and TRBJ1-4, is NAGVMQNPRHLVRRRGQEARLRCSPMKGHSHVYWYRQLPEEGLKFMVYLQKENIIDESGMPKERFSAEFPKEGPSILRIQQVVRGDSAAYFCASSPPGDWKLFFGSGTQLSVL.

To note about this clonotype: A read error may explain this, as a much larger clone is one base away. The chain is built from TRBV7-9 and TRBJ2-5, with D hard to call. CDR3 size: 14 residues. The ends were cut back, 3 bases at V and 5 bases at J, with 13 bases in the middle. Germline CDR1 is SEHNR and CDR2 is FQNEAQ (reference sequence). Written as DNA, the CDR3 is TGTGCCAGCAGCTTCGGGTCATACGTGGAGACCCAGTACTTC. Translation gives CASSFGSYVETQYF.

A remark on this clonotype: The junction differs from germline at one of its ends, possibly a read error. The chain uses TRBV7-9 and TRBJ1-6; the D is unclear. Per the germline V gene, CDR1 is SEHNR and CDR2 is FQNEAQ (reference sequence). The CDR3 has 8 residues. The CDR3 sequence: CASSLDAF. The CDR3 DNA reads TGTGCCAGCAGCTTAGATGCGTTT.

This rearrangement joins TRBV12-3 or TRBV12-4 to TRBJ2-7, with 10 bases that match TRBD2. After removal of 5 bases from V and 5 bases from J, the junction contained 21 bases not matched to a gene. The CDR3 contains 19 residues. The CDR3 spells CASSAGLAERPDRMHEQYF. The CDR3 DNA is TGTGCCAGCAGTGCAGGACTAGCGGAACGGCCAGATCGTATGCACGAGCAGTACTTC.

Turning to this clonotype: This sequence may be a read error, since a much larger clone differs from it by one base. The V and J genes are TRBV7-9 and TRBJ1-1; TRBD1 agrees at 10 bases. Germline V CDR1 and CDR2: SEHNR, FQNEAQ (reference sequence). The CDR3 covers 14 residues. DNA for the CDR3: TGTGCCAGCAGCTACGGGACAGGGGACACTGAAGCTTCCTTT. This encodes CASSYGTGDTEASF.

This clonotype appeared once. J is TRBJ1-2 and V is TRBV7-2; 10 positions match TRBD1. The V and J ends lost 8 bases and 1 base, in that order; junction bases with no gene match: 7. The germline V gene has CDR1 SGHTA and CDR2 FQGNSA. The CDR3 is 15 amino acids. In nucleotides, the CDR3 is TGTGCCAGCGCCTCCGGGGACAGGGGTAACTATGGCTACACCTTC. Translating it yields CASASGDRGNYGYTF. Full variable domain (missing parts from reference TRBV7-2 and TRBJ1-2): GAGVSQSPSNKVTEKGKDVELRCDPISGHTALYWYRQSLGQGLEFLIYFQGNSAPDKSGLPSDRFSAERTGGSVSTLTIQRTQQEDSAVYLCASASGDRGNYGYTFGSGTRLTVV.

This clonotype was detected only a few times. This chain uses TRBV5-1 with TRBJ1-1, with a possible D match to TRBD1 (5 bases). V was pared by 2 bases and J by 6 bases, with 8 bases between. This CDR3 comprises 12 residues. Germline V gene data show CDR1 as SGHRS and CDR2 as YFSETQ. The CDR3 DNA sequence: TGCGCCAGCAGCTTAATGGGGGCTGAAGCTTTCTTT. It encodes CASSLMGAEAFF.

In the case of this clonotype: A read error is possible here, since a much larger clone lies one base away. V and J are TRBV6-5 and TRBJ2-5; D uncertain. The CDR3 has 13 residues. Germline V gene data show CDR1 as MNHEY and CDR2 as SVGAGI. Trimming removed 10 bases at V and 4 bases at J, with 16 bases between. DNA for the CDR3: TGTGCCATCACCTCGCCCCACCGAGAGACCCAGTACTTC. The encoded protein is CAITSPHRETQYF.

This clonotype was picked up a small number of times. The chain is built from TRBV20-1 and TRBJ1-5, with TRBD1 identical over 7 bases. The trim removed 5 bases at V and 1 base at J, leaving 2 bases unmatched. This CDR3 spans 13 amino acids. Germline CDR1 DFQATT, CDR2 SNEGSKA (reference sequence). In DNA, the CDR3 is TGCAGTGCTTTACAGGGGAGCAATCAGCCCCAGCATTTT. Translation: CSALQGSNQPQHF.

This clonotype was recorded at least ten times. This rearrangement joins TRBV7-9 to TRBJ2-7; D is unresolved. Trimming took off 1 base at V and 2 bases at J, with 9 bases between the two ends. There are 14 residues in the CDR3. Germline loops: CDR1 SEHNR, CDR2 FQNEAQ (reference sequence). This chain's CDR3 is CASSLGVPAYEQYF. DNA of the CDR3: TGTGCCAGCAGCTTAGGAGTACCAGCCTACGAGCAGTACTTC.

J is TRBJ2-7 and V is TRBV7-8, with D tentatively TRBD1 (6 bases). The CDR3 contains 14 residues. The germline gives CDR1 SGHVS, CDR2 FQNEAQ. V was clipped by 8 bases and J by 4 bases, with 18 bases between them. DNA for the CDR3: TGTGCCAGCTCACCCCCAGGGGCCGGGTACGAGCAGTACTTC. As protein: CASSPPGAGYEQYF. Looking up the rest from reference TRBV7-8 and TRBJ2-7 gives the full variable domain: GAGVSQSPRYKVAKRGQDVALRCDPISGHVSLFWYQQALGQGPEFLTYFQNEAQLDKSGLPSDRFFAERPEGSVSTLKIQRTQQEDSAVYLCASSPPGAGYEQYFGPGTRLTVT.

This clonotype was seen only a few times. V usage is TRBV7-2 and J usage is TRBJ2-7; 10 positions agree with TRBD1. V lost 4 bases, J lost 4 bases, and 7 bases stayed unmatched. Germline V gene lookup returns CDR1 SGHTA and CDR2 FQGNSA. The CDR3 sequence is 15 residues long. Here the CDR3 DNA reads TGTGCCAGCAGCTCTAGGGGACAGGGGAGTTACGAGCAGTACTTC. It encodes CASSSRGQGSYEQYF.

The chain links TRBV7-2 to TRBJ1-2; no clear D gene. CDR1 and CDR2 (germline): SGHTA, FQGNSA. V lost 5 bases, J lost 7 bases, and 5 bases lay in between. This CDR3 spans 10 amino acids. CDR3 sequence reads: CASSRRGYTF. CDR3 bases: TGTGCCAGCAGCCGGCGTGGCTACACCTTC.

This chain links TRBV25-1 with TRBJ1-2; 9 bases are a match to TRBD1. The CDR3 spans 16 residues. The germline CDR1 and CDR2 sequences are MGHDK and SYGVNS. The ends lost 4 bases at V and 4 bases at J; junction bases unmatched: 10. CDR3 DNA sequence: TGTGCCAGCAGTGTTGCGGGACAGGGAGCGGGCTATGGCTACACCTTC. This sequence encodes CASSVAGQGAGYGYTF.

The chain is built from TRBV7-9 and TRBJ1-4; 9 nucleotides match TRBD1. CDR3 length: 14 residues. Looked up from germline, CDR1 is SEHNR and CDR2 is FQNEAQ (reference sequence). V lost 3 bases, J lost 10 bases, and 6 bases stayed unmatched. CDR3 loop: CASSFSRGQGKLFF. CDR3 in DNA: TGTGCCAGCAGCTTCAGTCGGGGACAGGGAAAACTGTTTTTT. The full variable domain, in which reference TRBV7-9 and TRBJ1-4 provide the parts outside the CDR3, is DTGVSQNPRHKITKRGQNVTFRCDPISEHNRLYWYRQTLGQGPEFLTYFQNEAQLEKSRLLSDRFSAERPKGSFSTLEIQRTEQGDSAMYLCASSFSRGQGKLFFGSGTQLSVL.

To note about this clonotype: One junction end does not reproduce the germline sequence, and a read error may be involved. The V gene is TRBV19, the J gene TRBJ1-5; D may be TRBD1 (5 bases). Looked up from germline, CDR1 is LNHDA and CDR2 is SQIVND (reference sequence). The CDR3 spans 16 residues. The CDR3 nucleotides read TGTGCCAGCAGTCTGGACGGGACCTATAGCAATCAGCCACAGCATTTT. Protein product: CASSLDGTYSNQPQHF.

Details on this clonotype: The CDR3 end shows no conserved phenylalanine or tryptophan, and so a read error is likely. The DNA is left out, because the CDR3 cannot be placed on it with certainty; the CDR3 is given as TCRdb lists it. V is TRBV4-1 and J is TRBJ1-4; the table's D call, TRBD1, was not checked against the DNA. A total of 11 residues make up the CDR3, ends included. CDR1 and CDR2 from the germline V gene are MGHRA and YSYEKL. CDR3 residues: CASSNPTGRSY.

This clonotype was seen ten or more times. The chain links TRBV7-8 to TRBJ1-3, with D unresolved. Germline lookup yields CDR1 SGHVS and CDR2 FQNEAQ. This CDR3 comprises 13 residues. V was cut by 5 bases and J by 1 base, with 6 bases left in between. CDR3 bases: TGTGCCAGCAGCAAGTCTTCTGGAAACACCATATATTTT. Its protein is CASSKSSGNTIYF.

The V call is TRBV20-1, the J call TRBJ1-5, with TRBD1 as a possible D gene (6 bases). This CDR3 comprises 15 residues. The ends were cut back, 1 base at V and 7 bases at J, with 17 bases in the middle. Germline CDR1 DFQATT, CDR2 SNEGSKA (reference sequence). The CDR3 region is CSARVGGAARQPQHF. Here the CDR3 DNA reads TGCAGTGCTAGAGTGGGGGGGGCGGCTCGGCAGCCCCAGCATTTT.

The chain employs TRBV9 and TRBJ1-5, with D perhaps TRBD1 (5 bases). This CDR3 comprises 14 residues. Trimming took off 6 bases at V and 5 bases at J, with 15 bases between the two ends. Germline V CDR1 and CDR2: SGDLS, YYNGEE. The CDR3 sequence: CASTPWGGDQPQHF. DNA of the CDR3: TGTGCCAGCACCCCCTGGGGGGGGGATCAGCCCCAGCATTTT. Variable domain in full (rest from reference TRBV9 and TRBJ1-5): DSGVTQTPKHLITATGQRVTLRCSPRSGDLSVYWYQQSLDQGLQFLIQYYNGEERAKGNILERFSAQQFPDLHSELNLSSLELGDSALYFCASTPWGGDQPQHFGDGTRLSIL.

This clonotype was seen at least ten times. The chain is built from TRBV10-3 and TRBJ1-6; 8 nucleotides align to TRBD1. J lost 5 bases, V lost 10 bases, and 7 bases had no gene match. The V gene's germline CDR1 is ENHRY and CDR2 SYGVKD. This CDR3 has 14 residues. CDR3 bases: TGTGCCACCGTAGGACAGGGAAATAATTCACCCCTCCACTTT. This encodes CATVGQGNNSPLHF.

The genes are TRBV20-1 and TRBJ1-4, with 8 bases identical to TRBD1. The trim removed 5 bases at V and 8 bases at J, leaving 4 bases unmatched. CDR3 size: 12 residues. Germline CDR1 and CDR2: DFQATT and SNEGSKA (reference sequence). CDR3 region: CSARQGREKLFF. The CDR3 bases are TGCAGTGCTCGACAGGGGAGGGAAAAACTGTTTTTT.

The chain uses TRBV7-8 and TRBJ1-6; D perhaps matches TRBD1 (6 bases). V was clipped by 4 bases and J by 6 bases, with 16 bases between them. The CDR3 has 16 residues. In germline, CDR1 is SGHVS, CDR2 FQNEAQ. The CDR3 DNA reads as TGTGCCAGCAGCTCCTTTTTACCGACAGGTAATTCACCCCTCCACTTT. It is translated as CASSSFLPTGNSPLHF.

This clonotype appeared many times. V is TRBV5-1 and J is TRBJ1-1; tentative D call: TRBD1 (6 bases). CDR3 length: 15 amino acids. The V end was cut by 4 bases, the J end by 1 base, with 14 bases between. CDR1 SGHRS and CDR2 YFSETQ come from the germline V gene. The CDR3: CASSPMGAGNTEAFF. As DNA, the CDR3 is TGCGCCAGCAGCCCGATGGGGGCTGGGAACACTGAAGCTTTCTTT. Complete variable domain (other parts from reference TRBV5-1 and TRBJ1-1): KAGVTQTPRYLIKTRGQQVTLSCSPISGHRSVSWYQQTPGQGLQFLFEYFSETQRNKGNFPGRFSGRQFSNSRSEMNVSTLELGDSALYLCASSPMGAGNTEAFFGQGTRLTVV.

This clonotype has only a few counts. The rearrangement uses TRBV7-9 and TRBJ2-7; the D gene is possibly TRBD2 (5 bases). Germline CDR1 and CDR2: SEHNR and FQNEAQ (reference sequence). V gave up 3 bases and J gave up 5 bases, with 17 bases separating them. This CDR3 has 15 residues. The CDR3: CASSLEAAHGDEQYF. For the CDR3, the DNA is TGTGCCAGCAGCTTGGAGGCAGCACACGGCGACGAGCAGTACTTC.

DNA for the CDR3: TGTGCCAGCAGCCATGGATCACAGGGATTCGGAAGCAATCAGCCCCAGCATTTT. Protein sequence: CASSHGSQGFGSNQPQHF. The rearrangement links TRBV2 to TRBJ1-5, with D possibly being TRBD1 (6 bases). The CDR3 has 18 residues. Trimming took off 6 bases at V and 1 base at J, with 22 bases between the two ends. CDR1 and CDR2 (germline): SNHLY, FYNNEI.